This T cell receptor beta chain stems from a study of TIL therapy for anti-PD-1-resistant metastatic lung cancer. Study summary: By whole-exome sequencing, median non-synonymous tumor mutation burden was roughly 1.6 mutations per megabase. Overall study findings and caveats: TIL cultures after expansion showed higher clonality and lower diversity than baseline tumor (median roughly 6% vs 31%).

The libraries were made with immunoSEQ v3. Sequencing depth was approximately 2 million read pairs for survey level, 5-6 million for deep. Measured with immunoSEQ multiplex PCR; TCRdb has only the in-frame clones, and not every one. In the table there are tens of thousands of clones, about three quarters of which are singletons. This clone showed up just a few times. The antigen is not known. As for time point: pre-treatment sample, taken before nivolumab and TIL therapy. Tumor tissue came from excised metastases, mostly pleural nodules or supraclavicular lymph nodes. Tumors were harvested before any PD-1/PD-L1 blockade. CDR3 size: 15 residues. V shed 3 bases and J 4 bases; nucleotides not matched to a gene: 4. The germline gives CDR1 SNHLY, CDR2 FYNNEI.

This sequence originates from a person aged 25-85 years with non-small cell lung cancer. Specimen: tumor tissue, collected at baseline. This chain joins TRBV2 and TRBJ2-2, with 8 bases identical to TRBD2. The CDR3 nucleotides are TGTGCCAGCAGTGACGGGACTAGTTTCACCGGGGAGCTGTTTTTT. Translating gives CASSDGTSFTGELFF.